This T cell receptor (beta chain) was identified during a study of cytomegalovirus exposure and HLA in healthy donors. Researchers ran the PCR with 60 Vbeta and 13 Jbeta primers. Profiling relied on immunoSEQ multiplex PCR, and the TCRdb table lists in-frame clones only, not all of them. The data contain about 120,000 clones, under 80% of them singletons. Concerning this clone itself: Antigen unknown.

General study points: Cytomegalovirus status was reportedly diagnosed by the classifier with high specificity and sensitivity. Other equally common chains were less clonally expanded than HLA-associated TCR beta chains, a later analysis showed. Follow-up analysis later connected one missense variant in DCLRE1C with trimming of TCR beta V- and J-genes.

The CDR3 sequence is 15 residues long. Germline CDR1 SGHNT, CDR2 YYREEE (reference sequence). V lost 3 bases to trimming and J lost 9 bases; unmatched junction nucleotides: 10. The TCR originated in a woman aged 40 to 50 in good health and CMV-seropositive. The chain combines TRBV5-4 with TRBJ2-3, with 10 bases aligning to TRBD2. Material: PBMCs. CDR3: CASSSQREGLGTQYF. The CDR3 DNA follows: TGTGCCAGCAGCTCCCAGCGGGAGGGCCTGGGGACGCAGTATTTT.